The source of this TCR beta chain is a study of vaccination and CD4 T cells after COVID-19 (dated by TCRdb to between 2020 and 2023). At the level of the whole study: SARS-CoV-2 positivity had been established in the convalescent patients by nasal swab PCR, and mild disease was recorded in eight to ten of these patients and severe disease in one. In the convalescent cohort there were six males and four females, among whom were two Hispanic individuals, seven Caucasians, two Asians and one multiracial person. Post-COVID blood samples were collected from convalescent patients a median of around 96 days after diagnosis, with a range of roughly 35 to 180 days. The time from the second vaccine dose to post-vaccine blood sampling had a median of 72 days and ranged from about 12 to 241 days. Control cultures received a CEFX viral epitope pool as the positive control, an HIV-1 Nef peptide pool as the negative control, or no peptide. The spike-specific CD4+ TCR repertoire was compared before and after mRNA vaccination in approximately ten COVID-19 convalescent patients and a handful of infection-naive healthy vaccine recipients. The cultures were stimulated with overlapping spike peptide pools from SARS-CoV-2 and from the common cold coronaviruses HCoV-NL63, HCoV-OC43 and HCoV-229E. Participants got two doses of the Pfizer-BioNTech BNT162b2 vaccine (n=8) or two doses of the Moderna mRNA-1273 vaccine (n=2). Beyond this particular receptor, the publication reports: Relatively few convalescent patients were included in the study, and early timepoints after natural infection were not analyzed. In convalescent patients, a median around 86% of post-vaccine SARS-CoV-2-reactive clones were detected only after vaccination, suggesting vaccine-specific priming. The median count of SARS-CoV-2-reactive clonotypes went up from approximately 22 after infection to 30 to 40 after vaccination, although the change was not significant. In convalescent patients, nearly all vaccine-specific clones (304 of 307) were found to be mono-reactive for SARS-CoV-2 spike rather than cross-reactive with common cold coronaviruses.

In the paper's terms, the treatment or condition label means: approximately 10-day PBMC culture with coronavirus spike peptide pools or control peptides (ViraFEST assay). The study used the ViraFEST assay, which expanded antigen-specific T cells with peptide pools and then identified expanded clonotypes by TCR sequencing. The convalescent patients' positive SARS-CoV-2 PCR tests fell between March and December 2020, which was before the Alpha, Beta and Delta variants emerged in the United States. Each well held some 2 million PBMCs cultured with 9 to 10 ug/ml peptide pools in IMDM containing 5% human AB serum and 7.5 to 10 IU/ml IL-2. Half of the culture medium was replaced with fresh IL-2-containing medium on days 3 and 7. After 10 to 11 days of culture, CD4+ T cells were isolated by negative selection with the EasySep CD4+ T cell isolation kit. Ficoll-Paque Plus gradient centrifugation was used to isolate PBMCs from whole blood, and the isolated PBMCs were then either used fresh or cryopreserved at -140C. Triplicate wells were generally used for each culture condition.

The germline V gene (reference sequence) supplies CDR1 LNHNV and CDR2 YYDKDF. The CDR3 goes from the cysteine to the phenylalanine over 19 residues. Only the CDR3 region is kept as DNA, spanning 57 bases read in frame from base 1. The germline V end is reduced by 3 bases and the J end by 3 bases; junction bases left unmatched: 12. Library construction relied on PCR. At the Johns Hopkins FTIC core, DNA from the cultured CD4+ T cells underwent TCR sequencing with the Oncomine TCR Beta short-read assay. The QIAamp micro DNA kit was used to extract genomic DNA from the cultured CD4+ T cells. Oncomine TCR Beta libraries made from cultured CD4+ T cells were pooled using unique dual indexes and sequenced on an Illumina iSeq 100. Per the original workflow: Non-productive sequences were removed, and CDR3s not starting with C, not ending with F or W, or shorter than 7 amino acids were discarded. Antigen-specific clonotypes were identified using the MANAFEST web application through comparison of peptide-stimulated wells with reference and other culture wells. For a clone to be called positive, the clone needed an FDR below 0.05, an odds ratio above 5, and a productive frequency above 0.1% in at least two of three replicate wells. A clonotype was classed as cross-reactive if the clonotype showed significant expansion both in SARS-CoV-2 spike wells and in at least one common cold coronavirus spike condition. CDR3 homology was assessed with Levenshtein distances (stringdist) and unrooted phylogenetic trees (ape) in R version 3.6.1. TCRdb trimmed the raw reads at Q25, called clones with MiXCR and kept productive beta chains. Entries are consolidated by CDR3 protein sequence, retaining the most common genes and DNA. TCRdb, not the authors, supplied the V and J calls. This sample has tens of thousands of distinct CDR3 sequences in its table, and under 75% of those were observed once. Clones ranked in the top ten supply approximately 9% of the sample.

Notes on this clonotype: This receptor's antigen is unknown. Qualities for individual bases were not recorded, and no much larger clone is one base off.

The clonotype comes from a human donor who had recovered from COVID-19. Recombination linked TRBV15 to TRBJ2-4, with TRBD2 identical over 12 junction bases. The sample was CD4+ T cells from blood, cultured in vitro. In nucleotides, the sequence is TGTGCCACCAGCAGTAGACCTGGACTAGCGGGACCCCGCAAAAACATTCAGTACTTC. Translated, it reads CATSSRPGLAGPRKNIQYF.